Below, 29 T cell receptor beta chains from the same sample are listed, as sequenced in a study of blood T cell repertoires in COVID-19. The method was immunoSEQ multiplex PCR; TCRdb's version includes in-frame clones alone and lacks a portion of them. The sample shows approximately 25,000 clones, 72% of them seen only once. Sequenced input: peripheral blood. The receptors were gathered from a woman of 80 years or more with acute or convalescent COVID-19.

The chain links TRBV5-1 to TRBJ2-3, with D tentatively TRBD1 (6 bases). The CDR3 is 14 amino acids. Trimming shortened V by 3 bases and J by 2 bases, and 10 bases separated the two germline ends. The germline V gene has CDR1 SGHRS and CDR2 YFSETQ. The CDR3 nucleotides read TGCGCCAGCAGCTCTGACAGGAACACAGATACGCAGTATTTT. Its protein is CASSSDRNTDTQYF.

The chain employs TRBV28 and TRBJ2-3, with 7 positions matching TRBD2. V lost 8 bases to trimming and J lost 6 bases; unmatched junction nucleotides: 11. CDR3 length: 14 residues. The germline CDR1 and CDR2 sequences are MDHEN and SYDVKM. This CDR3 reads CASSPGGSGDTQYF. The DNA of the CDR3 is TGTGCCAGCTCACCGGGGGGTAGCGGGGATACGCAGTATTTT.

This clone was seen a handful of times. The CDR3 region is CASSLSHTF. CDR3 in DNA: TGTGCCAGCAGCTTAAGCCACACCTTC. This chain connects TRBV7-9 to TRBJ1-2; D not resolved. V gave up 2 bases and J gave up 12 bases, with 4 bases separating them. Per the germline V gene, CDR1 is SEHNR and CDR2 is FQNEAQ (reference sequence). The CDR3 is 9 residues long. The full variable domain, rest sourced from reference TRBV7-9 and TRBJ1-2, is DTGVSQNPRHKITKRGQNVTFRCDPISEHNRLYWYRQTLGQGPEFLTYFQNEAQLEKSRLLSDRFSAERPKGSFSTLEIQRTEQGDSAMYLCASSLSHTFGSGTRLTVV.

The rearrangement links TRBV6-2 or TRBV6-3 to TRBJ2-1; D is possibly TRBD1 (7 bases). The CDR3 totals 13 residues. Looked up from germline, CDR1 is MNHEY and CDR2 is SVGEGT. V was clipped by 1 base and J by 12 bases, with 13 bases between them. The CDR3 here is CASSYLFQGGQFF. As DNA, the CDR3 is TGTGCCAGCAGTTACTTATTTCAGGGGGGGCAGTTCTTC.

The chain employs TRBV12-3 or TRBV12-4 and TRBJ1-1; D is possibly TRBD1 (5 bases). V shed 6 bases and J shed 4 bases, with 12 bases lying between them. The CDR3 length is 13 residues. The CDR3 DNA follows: TGTGCCAGCAGCACGACAGTGAGCACTGAAGCTTTCTTT. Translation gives CASSTTVSTEAFF.

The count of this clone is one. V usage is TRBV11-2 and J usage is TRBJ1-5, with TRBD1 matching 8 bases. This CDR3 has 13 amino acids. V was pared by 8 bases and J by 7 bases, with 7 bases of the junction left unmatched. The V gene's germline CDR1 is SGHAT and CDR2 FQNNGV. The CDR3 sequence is CASSQGAQQPQHF. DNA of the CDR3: TGTGCCAGCTCTCAGGGGGCGCAGCAGCCCCAGCATTTT.

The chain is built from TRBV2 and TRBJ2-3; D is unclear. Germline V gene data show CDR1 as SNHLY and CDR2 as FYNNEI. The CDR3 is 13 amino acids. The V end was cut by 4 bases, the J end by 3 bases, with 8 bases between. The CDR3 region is CASSAERTDTQYF. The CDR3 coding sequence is TGTGCCAGCAGTGCCGAGCGAACAGATACGCAGTATTTT.

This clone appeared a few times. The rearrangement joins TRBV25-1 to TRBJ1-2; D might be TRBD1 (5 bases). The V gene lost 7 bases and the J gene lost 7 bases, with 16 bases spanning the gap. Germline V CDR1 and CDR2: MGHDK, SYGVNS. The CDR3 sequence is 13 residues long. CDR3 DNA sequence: TGTGCCAGCACCTCCATCGGGCAGGGTGGCTACACCTTC. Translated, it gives CASTSIGQGGYTF.

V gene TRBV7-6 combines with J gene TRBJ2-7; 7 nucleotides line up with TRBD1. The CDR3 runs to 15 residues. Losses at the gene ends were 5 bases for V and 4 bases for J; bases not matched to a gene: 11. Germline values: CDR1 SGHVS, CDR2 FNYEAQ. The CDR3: CASSPSPGGTYEQYF. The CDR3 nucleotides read TGTGCCAGCAGCCCTTCCCCAGGGGGTACATACGAGCAGTACTTC.

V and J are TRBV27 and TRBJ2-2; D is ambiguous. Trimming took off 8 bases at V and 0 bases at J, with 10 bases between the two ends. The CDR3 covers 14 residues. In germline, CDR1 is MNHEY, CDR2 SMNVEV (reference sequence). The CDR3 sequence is CASRFQANTGELFF. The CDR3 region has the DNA TGTGCCAGCCGATTCCAGGCGAACACCGGGGAGCTGTTTTTT.

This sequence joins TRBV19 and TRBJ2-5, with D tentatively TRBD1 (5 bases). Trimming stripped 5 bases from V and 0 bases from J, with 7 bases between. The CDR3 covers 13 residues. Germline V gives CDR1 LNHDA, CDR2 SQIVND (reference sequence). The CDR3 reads CASSGQYQETQYF. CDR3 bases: TGTGCCAGTAGTGGACAATACCAAGAGACCCAGTACTTC.

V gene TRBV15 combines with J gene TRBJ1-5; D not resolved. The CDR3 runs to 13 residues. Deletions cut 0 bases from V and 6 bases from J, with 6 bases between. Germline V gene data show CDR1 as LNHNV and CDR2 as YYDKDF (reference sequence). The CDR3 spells CATSRDVSQPQHF. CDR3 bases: TGTGCCACCAGCAGAGATGTCAGTCAGCCCCAGCATTTT.

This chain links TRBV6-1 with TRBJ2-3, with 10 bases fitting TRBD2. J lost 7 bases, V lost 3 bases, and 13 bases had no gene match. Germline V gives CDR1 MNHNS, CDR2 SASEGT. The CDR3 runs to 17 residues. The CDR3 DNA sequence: TGTGCCAGCAGTGATTTGGTGAGCGGGAGGGCCGGAAATACGCAGTATTTT. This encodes CASSDLVSGRAGNTQYF.

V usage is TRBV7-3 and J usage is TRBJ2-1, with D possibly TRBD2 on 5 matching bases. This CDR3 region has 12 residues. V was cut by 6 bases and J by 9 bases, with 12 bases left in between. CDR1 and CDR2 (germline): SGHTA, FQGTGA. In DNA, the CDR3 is TGTGCCAGCAGGTCCGCTGGGAGTGAGCAGTTCTTC. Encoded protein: CASRSAGSEQFF.

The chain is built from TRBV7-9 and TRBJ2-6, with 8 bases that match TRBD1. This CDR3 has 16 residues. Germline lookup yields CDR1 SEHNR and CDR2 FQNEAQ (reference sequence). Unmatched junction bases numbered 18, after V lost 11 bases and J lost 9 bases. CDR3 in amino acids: CAWDRRLWGRLNVLTF. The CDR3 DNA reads TGTGCCTGGGACAGGCGCCTCTGGGGTCGCCTCAACGTCCTGACTTTC.

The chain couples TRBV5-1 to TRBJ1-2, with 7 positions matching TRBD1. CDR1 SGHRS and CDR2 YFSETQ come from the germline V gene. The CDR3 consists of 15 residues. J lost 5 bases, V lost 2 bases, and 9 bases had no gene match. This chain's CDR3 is CASSLGQGGRYGYTF. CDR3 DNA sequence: TGCGCCAGCAGCTTAGGCCAGGGGGGCCGTTATGGCTACACCTTC.

For the CDR3, the DNA is TGTGCCATCAGTGTGAGGCTTTGGGAAAAACTGTTTTTT. Its protein product is CAISVRLWEKLFF. This chain uses TRBV10-3 with TRBJ1-4; no clear D gene. This CDR3 is built from 13 residues. The germline CDR1 and CDR2 sequences are ENHRY and SYGVKD. V lost 4 bases and J 8 bases, leaving 11 bases between the germline ends.

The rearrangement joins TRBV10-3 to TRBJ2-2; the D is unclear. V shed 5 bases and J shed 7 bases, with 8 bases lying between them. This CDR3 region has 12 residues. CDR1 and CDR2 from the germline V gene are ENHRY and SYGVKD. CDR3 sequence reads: CAISPVDGELFF. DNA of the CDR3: TGTGCCATCAGTCCCGTAGACGGGGAGCTGTTTTTT.

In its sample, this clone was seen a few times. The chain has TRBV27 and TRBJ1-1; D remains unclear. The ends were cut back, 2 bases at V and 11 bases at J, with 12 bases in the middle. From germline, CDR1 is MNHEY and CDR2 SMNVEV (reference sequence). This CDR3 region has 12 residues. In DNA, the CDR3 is TGTGCCAGCAGTTTAATCGGTTCCCGGGCTTTCTTT. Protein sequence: CASSLIGSRAFF.

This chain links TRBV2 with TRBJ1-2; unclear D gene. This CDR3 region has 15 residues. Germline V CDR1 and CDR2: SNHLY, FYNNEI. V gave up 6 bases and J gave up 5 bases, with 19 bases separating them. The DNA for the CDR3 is TGTGCCAGCAGCATGCGGGGAGGGAGAGGGTATGGCTACACCTTC. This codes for CASSMRGGRGYGYTF. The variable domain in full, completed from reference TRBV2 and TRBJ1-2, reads EPEVTQTPSHQVTQMGQEVILRCVPISNHLYFYWYRQILGQKVEFLVSFYNNEISEKSEIFDDQFSVERPDGSNFTLKIRSTKLEDSAMYFCASSMRGGRGYGYTFGSGTRLTVV.

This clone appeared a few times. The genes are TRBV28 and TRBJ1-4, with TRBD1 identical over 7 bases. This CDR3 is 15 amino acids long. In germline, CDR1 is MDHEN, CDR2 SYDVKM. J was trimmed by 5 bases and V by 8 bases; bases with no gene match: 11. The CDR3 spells CASYRQGRENEKLFF. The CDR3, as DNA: TGTGCCAGCTATAGACAGGGTAGGGAGAATGAAAAACTGTTTTTT. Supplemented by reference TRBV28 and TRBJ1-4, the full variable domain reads DVKVTQSSRYLVKRTGEKVFLECVQDMDHENMFWYRQDPGLGLRLIYFSYDVKMKEKGDIPEGYSVSREKKERFSLILESASTNQTSMYLCASYRQGRENEKLFFGSGTQLSVL.

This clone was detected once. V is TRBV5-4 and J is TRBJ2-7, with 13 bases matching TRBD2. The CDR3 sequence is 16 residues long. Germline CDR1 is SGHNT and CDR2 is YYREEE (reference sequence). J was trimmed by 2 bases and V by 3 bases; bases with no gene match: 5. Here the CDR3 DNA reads TGTGCCAGCAGCTCCCGACTAGCGGGGGGCCCCTACGAGCAGTACTTC. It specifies CASSSRLAGGPYEQYF.

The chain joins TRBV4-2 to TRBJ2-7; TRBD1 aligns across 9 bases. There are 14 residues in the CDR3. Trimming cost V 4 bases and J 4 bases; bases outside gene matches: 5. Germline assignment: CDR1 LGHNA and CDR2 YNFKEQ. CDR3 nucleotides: TGTGCCAGCAGCCCCCCGGACAGGGGTTACGAGCAGTACTTC. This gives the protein CASSPPDRGYEQYF.

The CDR3: CASSLGPAGDGELFF. The CDR3 nucleotides read TGCGCCAGCAGCTTGGGTCCGGCGGGAGACGGGGAGCTGTTTTTT. This chain joins TRBV5-1 and TRBJ2-2; TRBD2 aligns across 7 bases. Germline V gives CDR1 SGHRS, CDR2 YFSETQ. The CDR3 covers 15 residues. Germline trimming cut 0 bases from V and 7 bases from J; bases unmatched to any gene: 6.

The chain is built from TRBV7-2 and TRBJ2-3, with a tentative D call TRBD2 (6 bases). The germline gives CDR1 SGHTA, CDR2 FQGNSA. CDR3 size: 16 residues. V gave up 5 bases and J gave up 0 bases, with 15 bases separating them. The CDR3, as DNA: TGTGCCAGCAGCCAGACCGGGACTGGGAGCACAGATACGCAGTATTTT. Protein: CASSQTGTGSTDTQYF.

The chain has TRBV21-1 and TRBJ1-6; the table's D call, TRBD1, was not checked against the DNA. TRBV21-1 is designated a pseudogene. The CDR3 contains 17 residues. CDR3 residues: CASSKPGQGKGNSPLHF. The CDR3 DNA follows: TGTGCCAGCAGCAAGCCGGGACAGGGGAAAGGAAATTCACCCCTCCACTTT.

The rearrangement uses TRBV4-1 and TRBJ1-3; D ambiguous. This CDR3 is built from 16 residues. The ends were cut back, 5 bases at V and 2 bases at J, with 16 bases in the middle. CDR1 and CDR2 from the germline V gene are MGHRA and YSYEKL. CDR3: CASSEPPGRAGNTIYF. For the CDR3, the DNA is TGCGCCAGCAGCGAACCCCCCGGGAGAGCTGGAAACACCATATATTTT.

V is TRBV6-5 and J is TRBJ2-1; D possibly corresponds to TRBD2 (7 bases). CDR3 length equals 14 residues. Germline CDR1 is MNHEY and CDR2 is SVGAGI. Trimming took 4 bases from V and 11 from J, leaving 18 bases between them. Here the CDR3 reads CASSWGGPGHQQFF. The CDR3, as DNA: TGTGCCAGCAGTTGGGGGGGGCCTGGACACCAGCAGTTCTTC.

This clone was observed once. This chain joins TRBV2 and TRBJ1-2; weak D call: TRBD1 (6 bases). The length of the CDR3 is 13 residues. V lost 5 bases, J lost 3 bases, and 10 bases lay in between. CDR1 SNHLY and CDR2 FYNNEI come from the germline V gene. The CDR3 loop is CASSPGEYYGYTF. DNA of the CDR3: TGTGCCAGCAGTCCAGGGGAATACTATGGCTACACCTTC.